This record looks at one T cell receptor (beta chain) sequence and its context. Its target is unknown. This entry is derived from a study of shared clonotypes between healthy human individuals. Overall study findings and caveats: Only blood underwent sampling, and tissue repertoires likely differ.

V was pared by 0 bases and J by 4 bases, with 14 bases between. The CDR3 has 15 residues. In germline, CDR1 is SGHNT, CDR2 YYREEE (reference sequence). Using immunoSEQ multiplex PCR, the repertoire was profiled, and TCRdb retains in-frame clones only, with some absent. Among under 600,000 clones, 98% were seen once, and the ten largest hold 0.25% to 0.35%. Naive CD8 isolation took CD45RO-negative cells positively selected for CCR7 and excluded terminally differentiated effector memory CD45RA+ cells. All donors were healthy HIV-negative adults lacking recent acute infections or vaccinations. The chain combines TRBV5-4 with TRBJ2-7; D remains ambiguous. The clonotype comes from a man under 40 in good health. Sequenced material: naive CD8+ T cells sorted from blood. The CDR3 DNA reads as TGTGCCAGCAGCTTGGAATCCTTTACCGGTTACGAGCAGTACTTC. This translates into CASSLESFTGYEQYF. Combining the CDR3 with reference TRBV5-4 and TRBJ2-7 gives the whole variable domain ETGVTQSPTHLIKTRGQQVTLRCSSQSGHNTVSWYQQALGQGPQFIFQYYREEENGRGNFPPRFSGLQFPNYSSELNVNALELDDSALYLCASSLESFTGYEQYFGPGTRLTVT.